This is a list of T cell receptor beta chains from one sample in a study of T cell repertoires in aging, cancer and after chemotherapy. TCRdb reprocessed the multiplex PCR reads via MiXCR and lists one record per CDR3 protein. The sample holds 10,000 to 15,000 distinct CDR3 sequences, about 27% seen once. The sequencing sample was made of blood. Every receptor here comes from a human donor with a blood cancer. Each CDR3 is given with its conserved first and last residue. The D gene is left open where the match is weak. Clone size is not always given. Where it is, it says once, few, many or a class for expanded clones.

V gene	D gene	J gene	clone size	CDR3 protein	CDR3 DNA
TRBV5-6	.	TRBJ1-1	.	CASSLIMNTEAFF	TGTGCCAGCAGCTTGATAATGAACACTGAAGCTTTCTTT
TRBV15	.	TRBJ1-5	few	CATGAGAGQPQHF	TGTGCCACCGGAGCAGGGGCTGGGCAGCCCCAGCATTTT
TRBV4-3	.	TRBJ1-2	.	CASSQDFESYYGYTF	TGCGCCAGCAGCCAAGATTTCGAGTCTTACTATGGCTACACCTTC
TRBV6-2/TRBV6-3	TRBD1	TRBJ2-7	.	CASSVPGTGGIYEQYF	TGTGCCAGCAGTGTCCCCGGGACAGGGGGCATCTACGAGCAGTACTTC
TRBV6-1	.	TRBJ2-1	.	CASRKHQGYNEQFF	TGTGCCAGCAGGAAACATCAAGGGTACAATGAGCAGTTCTTC
TRBV5-4	TRBD1	TRBJ2-5	medium-sized	CASSSTGQETQYF	TGTGCCAGCAGCTCGACAGGGCAAGAGACCCAGTACTTC
TRBV27	.	TRBJ2-1	few	CASSPPGRVYNEQFF	TGTGCCAGCAGCCCCCCCGGCAGGGTTTACAATGAGCAGTTCTTC
TRBV6-6	TRBD1	TRBJ2-1	few	CASSLRQGPYNEQFF	TGTGCCAGCAGTTTAAGACAGGGCCCCTACAATGAGCAGTTCTTC
TRBV5-1	TRBD2	TRBJ2-7	.	CASSLTSGGLTYEQYF	TGCGCCAGCAGCTTGACTAGCGGGGGACTCACCTACGAGCAGTACTTC
TRBV10-3	.	TRBJ1-1	.	CATLTGTSSTEAFF	TGTGCCACCCTCACAGGGACTAGTTCCACTGAAGCTTTCTTT